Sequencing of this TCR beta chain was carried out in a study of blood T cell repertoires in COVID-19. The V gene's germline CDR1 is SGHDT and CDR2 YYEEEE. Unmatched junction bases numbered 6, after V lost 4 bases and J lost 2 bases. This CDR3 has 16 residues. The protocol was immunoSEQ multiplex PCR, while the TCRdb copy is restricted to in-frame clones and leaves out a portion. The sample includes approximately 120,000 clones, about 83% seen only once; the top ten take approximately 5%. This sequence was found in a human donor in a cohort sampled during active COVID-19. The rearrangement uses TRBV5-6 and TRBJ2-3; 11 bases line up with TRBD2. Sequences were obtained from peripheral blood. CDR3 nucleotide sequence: TGTGCCAGCAGCCCTACTAGCGGGAGTTTCACAGATACGCAGTATTTT. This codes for CASSPTSGSFTDTQYF.